The 18 T cell receptor beta chains listed next were all sequenced from one sample in a study of control samples from healthy donors and cancer patients. This table comes from immunoSEQ multiplex PCR, and its TCRdb copy is limited to in-frame clones, with some not included. The table shows 40,000 to 55,000 clones, with approximately 90% occurring only once. Source material: PBMCs. Receptor source: a woman in her thirties or forties with head and neck cancer.

This sequence joins TRBV5-1 and TRBJ1-2; D remains unclear. CDR3 length: 13 amino acids. Germline values: CDR1 SGHRS, CDR2 YFSETQ. The germline V and J ends were trimmed by 2 bases and 1 base, with 6 bases remaining between them. CDR3 nucleotides: TGCGCCAGCAGCTTCGGCAGTAACTATGGCTACACCTTC. Amino acids: CASSFGSNYGYTF.

This chain joins TRBV3-1 (or the pseudogene TRBV3-2) and TRBJ1-6, with D maybe TRBD1 (5 bases). Germline V CDR1 and CDR2: LGHDT, YNNKEL (reference sequence). The CDR3 consists of 14 residues. The V end was cut by 2 bases, the J end by 9 bases, with 11 bases between. The CDR3 DNA sequence: TGTGCCAGCAGCCAACTCAGGGAGGGTTCACCCCTCCACTTT. This sequence encodes CASSQLREGSPLHF.

This chain connects TRBV4-1 to TRBJ2-5, with D perhaps TRBD1 (5 bases). V gave up 0 bases and J gave up 7 bases, with 12 bases separating them. This CDR3 is 14 amino acids long. The germline V gene encodes CDR1 MGHRA and CDR2 YSYEKL. CDR3 in DNA: TGCGCCAGCAGCCAAGACAGGGTCAGGGCGACCCAGTACTTC. Its translation is CASSQDRVRATQYF.

CDR3 residues: CASSFSRATEAFF. CDR3 nucleotide sequence: TGTGCCAGCAGTTTTAGCAGGGCCACTGAAGCTTTCTTT. This chain connects TRBV27 to TRBJ1-1; TRBD1 might be the D (5 bases). CDR3 length: 13 amino acids. The germline gives CDR1 MNHEY, CDR2 SMNVEV (reference sequence). Trimming left V 3 bases short and J 4 bases short, with 9 bases between.

The chain is built from TRBV6-5 and TRBJ1-1; no clear D. V was shortened by 2 bases and J by 4 bases, with 8 bases between the two germline ends. Germline CDR1 and CDR2: MNHEY and SVGAGI. This CDR3 region has 13 residues. CDR3 sequence (DNA): TGTGCCAGCAGTTACGACTCACGCACTGAAGCTTTCTTT. This gives the protein CASSYDSRTEAFF.

The CDR3 DNA reads TGTGCCTGGAGTGTACGTGATGGCTACACCTTC. As protein: CAWSVRDGYTF. V is TRBV30 and J is TRBJ1-2; D gene uncertain. The CDR3 length is 11 residues. The germline CDR1 and CDR2 sequences are GTSNPN and SVGIG (reference sequence). Between the trimmed V and J ends, which lost 0 bases and 6 bases, there was a span of 5 bases.

In this sample, this clone turned up a few times. As DNA, the CDR3 is TGTGCCAGCAGTTACGGCTCTGGGGCCAACGTCCTGACTTTC. Translation gives CASSYGSGANVLTF. The V and J genes are TRBV6-6 and TRBJ2-6; no clear D gene. The CDR3 runs 14 residues. V was pared by 2 bases and J by 0 bases, with 2 bases between. From germline, CDR1 is MNHNY and CDR2 SVGAGI (reference sequence).

V is TRBV19 and J is TRBJ2-7; TRBD1 might be the D (6 bases). Trimming removed 4 bases at V and 3 bases at J, with 16 bases between. Germline values: CDR1 LNHDA, CDR2 SQIVND (reference sequence). There are 15 residues in the CDR3. The CDR3 DNA is TGTGCCAGTAGTAGAAGTGGACAGTCCGGCTACGAGCAGTACTTC. Protein product: CASSRSGQSGYEQYF.

The V and J genes are TRBV6-6 and TRBJ1-3, with D possibly TRBD1 on 5 matching bases. The V and J ends lost 5 bases and 2 bases respectively, with 10 bases between them. The length of the CDR3 is 14 residues. From germline, CDR1 is MNHNY and CDR2 SVGAGI (reference sequence). CDR3 in DNA: TGTGCCAGCAGTCCAGGGACGGCTGGAAACACCATATATTTT. This gives the protein CASSPGTAGNTIYF.

The gene calls are TRBV28 and TRBJ2-4; possibly TRBD2 for D (5 bases). V was pared by 2 bases and J by 4 bases, with 12 bases between. Germline loops: CDR1 MDHEN, CDR2 SYDVKM. CDR3 size: 15 residues. CDR3 protein: CASSLNAGLKNIQYF. The CDR3 DNA is TGTGCCAGCAGTTTAAATGCGGGCTTAAAAAACATTCAGTACTTC.

J is TRBJ1-6 and V is TRBV5-1; TRBD1 aligns across 8 bases. The germline CDR1 and CDR2 sequences are SGHRS and YFSETQ. The V and J ends lost 1 base and 4 bases, in that order; junction bases with no gene match: 7. The CDR3 runs to 17 residues. Written as DNA, the CDR3 is TGCGCCAGCAGCTTGTTACGACAGGGGATGTATAATTCACCCCTCCACTTT. Amino acid sequence: CASSLLRQGMYNSPLHF. The variable domain in full, completed from reference TRBV5-1 and TRBJ1-6, reads KAGVTQTPRYLIKTRGQQVTLSCSPISGHRSVSWYQQTPGQGLQFLFEYFSETQRNKGNFPGRFSGRQFSNSRSEMNVSTLELGDSALYLCASSLLRQGMYNSPLHFGNGTRLTVT.

The chain carries TRBV14 and TRBJ2-2, with D perhaps matching TRBD1 (6 bases). Trimming took off 6 bases at V and 4 bases at J, with 18 bases between the two ends. Germline values: CDR1 SGHDN, CDR2 FVKESK. The CDR3 sequence is 16 residues long. The CDR3 protein is CASSPLRTASTGELFF. Here the CDR3 DNA reads TGTGCCAGCAGTCCCCTACGGACAGCGAGCACCGGGGAGCTGTTTTTT.

J is TRBJ1-6 and V is TRBV19; D might be TRBD1 (6 bases). Germline lookup yields CDR1 LNHDA and CDR2 SQIVND (reference sequence). This CDR3 contains 16 residues. The V end lost 1 base, the J end lost 6 bases, and 13 bases lay between the germline ends. CDR3 DNA sequence: TGTGCCAGTAGTATAGGACCGAAGGGGGGTAATTCACCCCTCCACTTT. It is translated as CASSIGPKGGNSPLHF.

The V and J genes are TRBV3-1 (or the pseudogene TRBV3-2) and TRBJ2-3; possibly TRBD1 for D (6 bases). V lost 3 bases and J lost 1, with 8 bases in between. The CDR3 has 14 residues. Germline CDR1 LGHDT, CDR2 YNNKEL (reference sequence). The CDR3: CASSQGAGTDTQYF. CDR3 DNA: TGTGCCAGCAGCCAGGGGGCAGGCACAGATACGCAGTATTTT.

This clone was seen only once. V gene TRBV28 combines with J gene TRBJ1-5; a weak D match, TRBD1 (5 bases). This CDR3 contains 17 residues. The germline CDR1 and CDR2 sequences are MDHEN and SYDVKM. The V and J ends lost 1 base and 0 bases respectively, with 13 bases between them. CDR3 coding DNA: TGTGCCAGCAGTTTATTAGGGACGGGCTATAGCAATCAGCCCCAGCATTTT. It is translated as CASSLLGTGYSNQPQHF.

Details on this clone: One end of the junction does not line up with germline, which may come from a read error. This chain links TRBV30 with TRBJ1-5; TRBD1 is a possible D gene (6 bases). Germline CDR1 reads GTSNPN; CDR2 reads SVGIG (reference sequence). The CDR3 has 13 amino acids. The CDR3 is CAWSAGGNQPQHF. CDR3 nucleotide sequence: TGTGCCTGGAGTGCGGGGGGCAACCAGCCCCAGCATTTT.

This clone was detected once. This chain links TRBV20-1 with TRBJ2-7; a possible D gene is TRBD1 (5 bases). V was clipped by 6 bases and J by 6 bases, with 12 bases between them. Germline lookup yields CDR1 DFQATT and CDR2 SNEGSKA (reference sequence). The CDR3 has 11 residues. This CDR3 reads CSAKEGVEQYF. CDR3 DNA sequence: TGCAGTGCCAAAGAAGGGGTCGAGCAGTACTTC.

The chain combines TRBV7-8 with TRBJ1-5; no firm D call. The CDR3 runs to 16 residues. Trimming stripped 5 bases from V and 0 bases from J, with 14 bases between. Per germline, CDR1 SGHVS and CDR2 FQNEAQ. CDR3 sequence: CASSADHGLSNQPQHF. The CDR3 DNA reads TGTGCCAGCAGCGCCGACCATGGCCTTAGCAATCAGCCCCAGCATTTT.